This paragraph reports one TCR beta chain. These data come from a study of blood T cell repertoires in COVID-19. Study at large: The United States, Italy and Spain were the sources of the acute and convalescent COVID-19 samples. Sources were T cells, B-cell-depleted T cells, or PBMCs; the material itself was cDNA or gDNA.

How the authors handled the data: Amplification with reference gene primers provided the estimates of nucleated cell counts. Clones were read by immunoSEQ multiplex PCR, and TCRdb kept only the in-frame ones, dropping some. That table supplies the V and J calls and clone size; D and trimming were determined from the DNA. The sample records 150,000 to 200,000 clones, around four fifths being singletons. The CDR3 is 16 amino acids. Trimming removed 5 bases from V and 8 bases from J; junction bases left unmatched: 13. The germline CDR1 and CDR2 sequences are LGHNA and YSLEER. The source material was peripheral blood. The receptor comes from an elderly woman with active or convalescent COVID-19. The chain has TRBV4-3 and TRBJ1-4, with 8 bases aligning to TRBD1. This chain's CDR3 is CASSESGGPREEKLFF. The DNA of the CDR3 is TGCGCCAGCAGCGAATCAGGGGGCCCTAGGGAAGAAAAACTGTTTTTT.